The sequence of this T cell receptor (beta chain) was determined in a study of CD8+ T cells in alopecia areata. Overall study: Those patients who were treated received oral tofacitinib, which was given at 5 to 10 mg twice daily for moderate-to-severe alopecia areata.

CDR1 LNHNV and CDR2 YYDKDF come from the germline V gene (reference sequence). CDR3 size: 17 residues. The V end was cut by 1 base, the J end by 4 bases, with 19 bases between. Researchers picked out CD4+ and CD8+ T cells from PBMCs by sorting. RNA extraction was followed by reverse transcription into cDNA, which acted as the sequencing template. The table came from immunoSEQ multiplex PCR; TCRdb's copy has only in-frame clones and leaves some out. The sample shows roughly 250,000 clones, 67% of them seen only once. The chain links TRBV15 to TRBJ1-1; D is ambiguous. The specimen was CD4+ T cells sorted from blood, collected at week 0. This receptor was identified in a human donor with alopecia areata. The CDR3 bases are TGTGCCACCAGCAGAGGCCCGGGAGCAATGGCGGGCACTGAAGCTTTCTTT. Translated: CATSRGPGAMAGTEAFF.